These T cell receptor beta chains were read from a single sample in a study of control samples from healthy donors and cancer patients. Profiling relied on immunoSEQ multiplex PCR, and the TCRdb table lists in-frame clones only, not all of them. The table has 95,000 to 120,000 clones, 70% to 85% seen once; the top ten hold 6% to 8%. Sequencing used blood. These receptors were taken from a man in his late teens or twenties in good health. CDR3s include the opening cysteine and the closing phenylalanine or tryptophan. D genes are given only for firm matches. Clone size is not always given. Where it is, it says once, few, many or a class for expanded clones.

V,size,D,J,DNA,CDR3
TRBV7-2,-,-,TRBJ2-2,TGTGCCAGCAGCTTAAGCCTCGCGACGGGGGCCGCCGGGGAGCTGTTTTTT,CASSLSLATGAAGELFF
TRBV9,-,TRBD1,TRBJ1-2,TGTGCCAGCAGCGAAGATCTGGACAGGCCGTACGGCTACACCTTC,CASSEDLDRPYGYTF
TRBV27,-,-,TRBJ1-1,TGTGCCAGCAGCAGCTGGCTGAACACTGAAGCTTTCTTT,CASSSWLNTEAFF
TRBV18,once,-,TRBJ1-2,TGTGCCAGCTCCCATCGACGCCGGTTTTCTGGCTACACCTTC,CASSHRRRFSGYTF
TRBV9,-,TRBD2,TRBJ2-1,TGTGCCAGCAGCCCACGGACTAGCGGGGGGGATGTGCAGTTCTTC,CASSPRTSGGDVQFF
TRBV6-6,-,TRBD1,TRBJ1-3,TGTGCCAGCAGTTACAGGGACAGGGAGACCATATATTTT,CASSYRDRETIYF
TRBV7-9,-,TRBD2,TRBJ2-1,TGTGCCAGCAGCTTACCTAGCGGGGGGGCATCGGGGCAGTTCTTC,CASSLPSGGASGQFF
TRBV9,-,TRBD1,TRBJ1-4,TGTGCCAGCAGCACCTACGGGACAGGGAATGAAAAACTGTTTTTT,CASSTYGTGNEKLFF
TRBV4-3,-,-,TRBJ2-7,TGCGCCAGCAGCCAAGAACGGACAGAGGGCCACGAGCAGTACTTC,CASSQERTEGHEQYF
TRBV30,few,-,TRBJ1-2,TGTGCCTGCCTAATCGACTATGGCTACACCTTC,CACLIDYGYTF
TRBV25-1,few,-,TRBJ1-5,TGTGCCAGCAGTGAGAGTGGTACGAGGAGCAATCAGCCCCAGCATTTT,CASSESGTRSNQPQHF
TRBV6-5,-,-,TRBJ1-5,TGTGCCGCCGTAAGTCCGCCGGTACGGAATCAGCCCCAGCATTTT,CAAVSPPVRNQPQHF
TRBV9,-,-,TRBJ2-2,TGTGCCAGCAGCCCCCAGGACAGGAACACCGGGGAGCTGTTTTTT,CASSPQDRNTGELFF
TRBV18,-,-,TRBJ2-3,TGTGCCAGCTTAGGGGGCACAGATACGCAGTATTTT,CASLGGTDTQYF
TRBV5-1,few,-,TRBJ1-6,TGCGCCAGCAGCGCCGGACAGAATTCACCCCTCCACTTT,CASSAGQNSPLHF
TRBV12-3/TRBV12-4,-,-,TRBJ2-1,TGTGCCAGCAGTGACCGGGGTGAGCAGTTCTTC,CASSDRGEQFF
TRBV7-2,-,-,TRBJ2-1,TGTGCCAGCAGCTTAGTCGGGGGATCTTACAATGAGCAGTTCTTC,CASSLVGGSYNEQFF
TRBV11-3,-,TRBD2,TRBJ2-1,TGTGCCAGCAGCCCCTCAGCGGGGGGCTACTACAATGAGCAGTTCTTC,CASSPSAGGYYNEQFF
TRBV5-1,-,TRBD1,TRBJ2-5,TGCGCCAGCGGGACAGTCCAAGAGACCCAGTACTTC,CASGTVQETQYF
TRBV6-5,-,TRBD1,TRBJ2-1,TGTGCCAGCAGTCCCGGGACAGGGCACAATGAGCAGTTCTTC,CASSPGTGHNEQFF
TRBV5-1,-,-,TRBJ2-2,TGCGCCAGCAGCTTGGTTCCAGACAACACCGGGGAGCTGTTTTTT,CASSLVPDNTGELFF
TRBV7-6,-,TRBD2,TRBJ2-7,TGTGCCAGCAGCTTCACTAGCGGGGGAGATACCTACGAGCAGTACTTC,CASSFTSGGDTYEQYF
TRBV11-2,-,TRBD2,TRBJ2-2,TGTGCCAGCAGCACATTCGCTCTAGCGGGGGACCACACCGGGGAGCTGTTTTTT,CASSTFALAGDHTGELFF
TRBV7-2,few,TRBD2,TRBJ2-3,TGTGCCAGCAGTCTCCTATCTAGCGGGGGGGGAAACACAGATACGCAGTATTTT,CASSLLSSGGGNTDTQYF
TRBV10-3,-,TRBD2,TRBJ2-7,TGTGCCATCAGTTCAACTAGCGGGGGGGCCTCCTACGAGCAGTACTTC,CAISSTSGGASYEQYF
TRBV19,-,-,TRBJ1-5,TGTGCCAGTAGTCCCCACAGGGAGAATCAGCCCCAGCATTTT,CASSPHRENQPQHF
TRBV7-6,few,TRBD1,TRBJ1-4,TGTGCCAGCAGCAATCCAAGACAGGGCCGAGAAAAACTGTTTTTT,CASSNPRQGREKLFF
TRBV4-1,-,TRBD1,TRBJ2-2,TGCGCCAGCAGCCAGGATCCGTCGCTTCGGACAGGGAACACCGGGGAGCTGTTTTTT,CASSQDPSLRTGNTGELFF
TRBV5-1,-,TRBD2,TRBJ2-5,TGCGCCAGCAGCTTCACTAGCGGGGTATACGCTCGGGAGACCCAGTACTTC,CASSFTSGVYARETQYF
TRBV19,-,TRBD2,TRBJ2-7,TGTGCCAGTAGTGAGGGACTAGCGGGGGGGCCTACCGCCTACGAGCAGTACTTC,CASSEGLAGGPTAYEQYF
TRBV27,-,-,TRBJ1-1,TGTGCCAGCAGTTTATATGGGGGAGACACTGAAGCTTTCTTT,CASSLYGGDTEAFF
TRBV2,-,-,TRBJ1-2,TGTGCCAGCAGTCGATCGGGGCGCGGGGACTATGGCTACACCTTC,CASSRSGRGDYGYTF
TRBV9,-,-,TRBJ1-1,TGTGCCAGCAGCCCTCTCACTGAAGCTTTCTTT,CASSPLTEAFF
TRBV7-9,-,-,TRBJ1-1,TGTGCCAGCAGCTTAGGACAGGTCCCGAACACTGAAGCTTTCTTT,CASSLGQVPNTEAFF
TRBV21-1,-,-,TRBJ2-2,TGTGCCAGCAGCCCACATACCCGGACAGGGGGCACCGGGGAGCTGTTTTTT,CASSPHTRTGGTGELFF
TRBV14,-,-,TRBJ1-1,TGTGCCAGCAGGGGAACTCTGAACACTGAAGCTTTCTTT,CASRGTLNTEAFF
TRBV19,-,TRBD1,TRBJ1-6,TGTGCCAGTAGAGGAGGGGGCACCCTCTCCTATAATTCACCCCTCCACTTT,CASRGGGTLSYNSPLHF
TRBV18,-,TRBD1,TRBJ2-5,TGTGCCAGCTCACCACGCTTTTCGAGCCGGGACAGCAGACAAGAGACCCAGTACTTC,CASSPRFSSRDSRQETQYF
TRBV6-4,once,-,TRBJ2-4,TGTGCCAGCAGTGACCCCCCCCATGACAGTGCCAAAAACATTCAGTACTTC,CASSDPPHDSAKNIQYF
TRBV29-1,-,-,TRBJ1-1,TGCAGCGTTGTTCGTCCGCTGAACACTGAAGCTTTCTTT,CSVVRPLNTEAFF
TRBV19,-,-,TRBJ1-6,TGTGCCAGTAGTATCGCCCCCAGGGCCTATAATTCACCCCTCCACTTT,CASSIAPRAYNSPLHF
TRBV27,-,-,TRBJ2-1,TGTGCCAGCAGTTCCTTACGTGGCTCCTACAATGAGCAGTTCTTC,CASSSLRGSYNEQFF